These T cell receptor beta chains were read from a single sample in a study of cytotoxic CD8 clonotypes in ibrutinib-treated CLL. Using immunoSEQ multiplex PCR, the repertoire was profiled, and TCRdb retains in-frame clones only, with some absent. Of approximately 210,000 clones listed, around three quarters were seen once; the top ten hold roughly 13%. The sequenced sample was PBMCs, obtained after 24 months of ibrutinib treatment. The receptors shown here come from a human donor with chronic lymphocytic leukemia. CDR3s include the opening cysteine and the closing phenylalanine or tryptophan.

v_call,cdr3_aa
TRBV10-3,CAISESLDRNQDYTF
TRBV27,CASSLGLPNEQYF
TRBV7-9,CASSPGPEAFF
TRBV7-2,CASSLVNAAGGYTF
TRBV28,CASSLSLPSSGRTQETQYF
TRBV11-2,CASSLGGSSYNEQFF
TRBV29-1,CSVRDRPSYEQYF
TRBV19,CASSRGANTGELFF
TRBV4-1,CASSQDWGEQITGELFF
TRBV5-1,CASSLDVGALPEAFF
TRBV7-2,CASSLRREVAGGELFF
TRBV27,CASSLFGLAGGNNEQFF
TRBV27,CASSPTESNYGYTF
TRBV30,CAWSEGAVGQPQHF
TRBV11-2,CASSLVALAGGKAYNEQFF
TRBV5-1,CASSWGDRGSNQPQHF
TRBV7-2,CASSLVTGDYEQYF
TRBV27,CASSLSRQGYGYTF
TRBV27,CASSLTRALAKNIQYF
TRBV28,CASKQGVAEKLFF
TRBV5-4,CASSALLGGGGTDTQYF
TRBV5-1,CASSLGAGISYEQYF